The rows below give T cell receptor beta chains drawn from one sample of a study of cytomegalovirus exposure and HLA in healthy donors. Clones were sequenced by immunoSEQ multiplex PCR, and TCRdb holds only the in-frame ones, with some missing. This table has 100,000 to 150,000 clones, about nine tenths appearing once. Sequencing was performed on PBMCs. These receptors were collected from a young woman in good health and CMV-seronegative. The CDR3 runs from the conserved cysteine through the conserved F or W. A D gene is named only where the DNA matches it firmly. Size tells how often a clone was seen (once, few, many) or the class of an expanded clone, and some rows leave it out.

size,V,D,J,DNA,CDR3
few,TRBV25-1,TRBD1,TRBJ1-2,TGTGCCAGCAGAGGGGACAGGGAGTACGGCTACACCTTC,CASRGDREYGYTF
.,TRBV27,TRBD1,TRBJ1-1,TGTGCCAGCAGTTTATCAACAGGGGCTTGGAACACTGAAGCTTTCTTT,CASSLSTGAWNTEAFF
.,TRBV11-3,.,TRBJ2-2,TGTGCCAGCAGCTTGCACAGGATGAAGGGGGACACCGGGGAGCTGTTTTTT,CASSLHRMKGDTGELFF
.,TRBV18,.,TRBJ2-7,TGTGCCAGCTCACCCCTCGGGTCCTCGGCCGAGCAGTACTTC,CASSPLGSSAEQYF
.,TRBV7-9,TRBD2,TRBJ2-5,TGTGCCAGCAGCCCACTAGCGGGAGGAGGAGAGACCCAGTACTTC,CASSPLAGGGETQYF
.,TRBV5-1,TRBD1,TRBJ2-1,TGCGCCAGCAGCCCCGGGACAGGCAATAACCTCTACAATGAGCAGTTCTTC,CASSPGTGNNLYNEQFF
.,TRBV5-4,.,TRBJ2-7,TGTGCCAGCAGCTCCCCGGGTCCGCGCGAGCAGTACTTC,CASSSPGPREQYF
once,TRBV6-1,.,TRBJ2-2,TGTGCCAGCAGTGACCAGGGGCCCACCGGGGAGCTGTTTTTT,CASSDQGPTGELFF
.,TRBV7-9,.,TRBJ2-2,TGTGCCAGCAGCTCCCGGATGGACGGGATTTACACCGGGGAGCTGTTTTTT,CASSSRMDGIYTGELFF
.,TRBV10-1,TRBD2,TRBJ2-1,TGCGCCAGCAGTGAGGGGGGTGGGACTAGCGGAAATGAGCAGTTCTTC,CASSEGGGTSGNEQFF
.,TRBV11-3,TRBD2,TRBJ2-7,TGTGCCAGCAGTGCGAGCGGGACCTACGAGCAGTACTTC,CASSASGTYEQYF
.,TRBV6-5,.,TRBJ1-1,TGTGCCAGCAGTTACGGGCAGACCAGTGAAGCTTTCTTT,CASSYGQTSEAFF
.,TRBV5-1,TRBD1,TRBJ2-5,TGCGCCAGCCGGGCATCGACAGGGCCGCAAGAGACCCAGTACTTC,CASRASTGPQETQYF
.,TRBV5-4,TRBD1,TRBJ2-5,TGTGCCAGCAGCTTGGGGCTAGGGACAGGTCGAAGGTCACGTTACTTC,CASSLGLGTGRRSRYF
.,TRBV18,TRBD1,TRBJ2-7,TGTGCCAGCTCACCACCGACCGGGACAGGGACTTACGAGCAGTACTTC,CASSPPTGTGTYEQYF
.,TRBV13,TRBD1,TRBJ2-7,TGTGCCAGCAGCTCGTTCGCCCGGGACAGGGAATCCTACGAGCAGTACTTC,CASSSFARDRESYEQYF
.,TRBV12-1,.,TRBJ2-2,TGTGCCAGCAGCTTCAACGGGTACACCGGGGAGCTGTTTTTT,CASSFNGYTGELFF
.,TRBV30,.,TRBJ2-7,TGTGCCTGGAGTGTAACGGGAGCCTACGAGCAGTACTTC,CAWSVTGAYEQYF
.,TRBV5-1,.,TRBJ2-2,TGCGCCAGCAGGCGGAGTCGGGAGGGGGCCACCGGGGAGCTGTTTTTT,CASRRSREGATGELFF
.,TRBV27,.,TRBJ2-2,TGTGCCAGCAGTTTTCTAAACACCGGGGAGCTGTTTTTT,CASSFLNTGELFF
.,TRBV7-8,TRBD1,TRBJ1-2,TGTGCCAGCAGCCCCACCCCCCCTGACAGGGTGGATGGCTACACCTTC,CASSPTPPDRVDGYTF
.,TRBV27,TRBD1,TRBJ1-2,TGTGCCAGCAGTTTCGGGACAGGGGGCGATGGCTACACCTTC,CASSFGTGGDGYTF
few,TRBV4-1,.,TRBJ1-2,TGCGCCAGCAGCCAAGGCGGCAGCTATGGCTACACCTTC,CASSQGGSYGYTF
.,TRBV2,TRBD1,TRBJ2-7,TGTGCCAGCAGTGACGGACAGGGCTACGAGCAGTACTTC,CASSDGQGYEQYF
.,TRBV7-9,.,TRBJ2-1,TGTGCCAGCAGCTCCAGAAGAAGCTACAATGAGCAGTTCTTC,CASSSRRSYNEQFF
.,TRBV23-1,.,TRBJ1-2,TGCGCCAGCAGTCCTCTAGTCCAGGGGCCCTATGGCTACACCTTC,CASSPLVQGPYGYTF
.,TRBV2,TRBD2,TRBJ2-7,TGTGCCAGCAGTGATCCTAGCGGGAGCGCCGAGCAGTACTTC,CASSDPSGSAEQYF
.,TRBV4-1,TRBD2,TRBJ2-7,TGCGCCAGCAGCCCGACGGAGGGAGGACTAGCCGGCTACGAGCAGTACTTC,CASSPTEGGLAGYEQYF
.,TRBV5-1,TRBD2,TRBJ2-5,TGCGCCAGCAGCTTGGATGTAGCGGGAGCTGGGGAGACCCAGTACTTC,CASSLDVAGAGETQYF
.,TRBV30,TRBD1,TRBJ2-1,TGTGCCTGGAGTTTAGGACAGGGCCCAGGGGAGCAGTTCTTC,CAWSLGQGPGEQFF
few,TRBV11-3,TRBD2,TRBJ2-1,TGTGCCAGCAGCTTAGGGTTACTAGCGGGCTCCTACAATGAGCAGTTCTTC,CASSLGLLAGSYNEQFF
.,TRBV28,.,TRBJ2-3,TGTGCCAGCACCACCTGGTATCGGGGTACGCAGTATTTT,CASTTWYRGTQYF
.,TRBV28,TRBD2,TRBJ2-5,TGTGCCAGCAGCGGAGCGGGAGGCCGAGAGACCCAGTACTTC,CASSGAGGRETQYF
.,TRBV28,.,TRBJ2-5,TGTGCCAGCAGTTTATTGTCCAGGGAAGAGACCCAGTACTTC,CASSLLSREETQYF
.,TRBV5-1,TRBD2,TRBJ2-3,TGCGCCAGCAGCTTGGGGACTAGCGGGAGCACAGATACGCAGTATTTT,CASSLGTSGSTDTQYF
.,TRBV19,TRBD1,TRBJ2-7,TGTGCCAGTAGTAAGGGGGCCCGGGACGAGCAGTACTTC,CASSKGARDEQYF
.,TRBV11-2,.,TRBJ2-2,TGTGCCAGCAGCCGCATTCAGGGTGGGGTCGGGGAGCTGTTTTTT,CASSRIQGGVGELFF
.,TRBV4-1,.,TRBJ1-2,TGCGCCAGCAGCCCCGCGACAGAATTTAACTATGGCTACACCTTC,CASSPATEFNYGYTF
.,TRBV4-2,.,TRBJ1-2,TGTGCCAGCAGCCAAGATATTGGCAGGGAAAGGGGATATGGCTACACCTTC,CASSQDIGRERGYGYTF
.,TRBV27,.,TRBJ2-1,TGTGCCAGCAGTCTCGTAGCGATGAGCTCCTACAATGAGCAGTTCTTC,CASSLVAMSSYNEQFF
.,TRBV2,TRBD2,TRBJ2-7,TGTGCCAGCAGGGGGCGGGGAGGGTACTACGAGCAGTACTTC,CASRGRGGYYEQYF
.,TRBV29-1,.,TRBJ2-1,TGCAGCGTTGCCCCGGCAGGGGCCTACAATGAGCAGTTCTTC,CSVAPAGAYNEQFF